This TCR beta chain appears in the sequencing data of a study of CD8+ T cells in alopecia areata. Findings and caveats of the study: It was observed that many expanded lesional clones persisted in scalp and blood during tofacitinib. Among the top 100, expanded CD8+ clones, as well as scalp clonality, were significantly decreased by tofacitinib.

Treatment: oral pan-JAK inhibitor, 5-10 mg twice daily. The authors extracted RNA and reverse transcribed it into cDNA as the sequencing template. Clones were read by immunoSEQ multiplex PCR, and TCRdb kept only the in-frame ones, dropping some. The sample holds 200,000 to 250,000 clones, about 58% seen once. Germline CDR1 MNHEY, CDR2 SVGAGI. V shed 6 bases, J shed 4 bases, and the junction held 7 bases outside the gene matches. The CDR3 loop spans 14 amino acids. Concerning this clone itself: The antigen is undetermined.

The V call is TRBV6-5, the J call TRBJ1-2; TRBD1 agrees at 8 bases. The clonotype originates from a human donor with alopecia areata. Sequencing used CD4+ T cells sorted from blood, obtained at week 4, from a patient treated with tofacitinib. The CDR3, as DNA: TGTGCCAGCAGCGATACAGGGGGTGGCTATGGCTACACCTTC. This encodes CASSDTGGGYGYTF.